These 12 T cell receptor beta chains were all obtained from the same sample, sequenced in a study of CD8 T cells in ankylosing spondylitis. Study-wide results and caveats: Seven to nine highly homologous variants formed a TCR beta motif that appeared characteristic of ankylosing spondylitis blood.

These receptors have no identified antigens. TCRdb ran MiXCR on the 5' RACE reads and lists one entry per CDR3 protein. The sample has fewer than 500,000 distinct CDR3 sequences, about 25% seen once. The source material was blood, either unsorted or a sorted T cell fraction (not recorded which). These receptors were collected from a male donor with ankylosing spondylitis.

This clonotype was seen more than once but under ten times. The V and J genes are TRBV5-1 and TRBJ2-2; perhaps TRBD1 as D (5 bases). Germline CDR1 reads SGHRS; CDR2 reads YFSETQ. The ends were cut back, 4 bases at V and 4 bases at J, with 17 bases in the middle. CDR3 size: 16 residues. The DNA for the CDR3 is TGCGCCAGCAGCCCCCTTGGGGCAGGCGGCACCGGGGAGCTGTTTTTT. It encodes CASSPLGAGGTGELFF.

As DNA, the CDR3 is TGTGCCACCAGCAGAGGGGATGGCAATCAGCCCCAGCATTTT. This codes for CATSRGDGNQPQHF. V gene TRBV24-1 combines with J gene TRBJ1-5; D may be TRBD1 (5 bases). The CDR3 is made up of 14 amino acids. In germline, CDR1 is KGHDR, CDR2 SFDVKD. V was cut by 7 bases and J by 2 bases, with 11 bases left in between.

The chain links TRBV18 to TRBJ2-7; D unresolved. V was shortened by 4 bases and J by 3 bases, with 10 bases between the two germline ends. This CDR3 spans 13 amino acids. Germline CDR1 is KGHSH and CDR2 is LQKENI. The CDR3 DNA follows: TGTGCCAGCTCACAAGCTGCTAACTACGAGCAGTACTTC. As protein: CASSQAANYEQYF.

The V gene is TRBV20-1, the J gene TRBJ2-1; TRBD1 matches at 7 bases. This CDR3 comprises 14 residues. Germline values: CDR1 DFQATT, CDR2 SNEGSKA (reference sequence). V was clipped by 6 bases and J by 7 bases; unmatched bases: 12. The CDR3 DNA sequence: TGCAGTGCCCCTCCGGGACAGAGGGAGAATGAGCAGTTCTTC. Translation: CSAPPGQRENEQFF.

V and J are TRBV4-1 and TRBJ2-1; TRBD1 agrees at 7 bases. The V and J ends lost 0 bases and 9 bases, in that order; junction bases with no gene match: 8. Germline CDR1 is MGHRA and CDR2 is YSYEKL. This CDR3 has 15 residues. CDR3 sequence: CASSQDNRGHGEQFF. In nucleotides, the CDR3 is TGCGCCAGCAGCCAAGATAATAGGGGGCATGGTGAGCAGTTCTTC.

This clonotype was picked up a small number of times. The chain carries TRBV2 and TRBJ1-2; D unresolved. Germline assignment: CDR1 SNHLY and CDR2 FYNNEI. CDR3 size: 13 residues. V dropped 6 bases and J dropped 2 bases, with 10 bases sitting between them. The CDR3 bases are TGTGCCAGCAGGATCGGAGGGAACTATGGCTACACCTTC. This sequence encodes CASRIGGNYGYTF. Variable domain in full (rest from reference TRBV2 and TRBJ1-2): EPEVTQTPSHQVTQMGQEVILRCVPISNHLYFYWYRQILGQKVEFLVSFYNNEISEKSEIFDDQFSVERPDGSNFTLKIRSTKLEDSAMYFCASRIGGNYGYTFGSGTRLTVV.

This clonotype was counted a single time. The rearrangement joins TRBV18 to TRBJ2-3; 9 positions match TRBD2. This CDR3 is built from 15 residues. Looked up from germline, CDR1 is KGHSH and CDR2 is LQKENI. V lost 8 bases and J lost 4; bases outside the gene matches: 10. The CDR3 spells CASTGREGRSDTQYF. DNA for the CDR3: TGTGCCAGCACAGGGCGGGAGGGCCGCTCAGATACGCAGTATTTT.

This clonotype was seen ten or more times. CDR3: CASSPPNSPLHF. CDR3 DNA sequence: TGTGCCAGCAGCCCACCTAATTCACCCCTCCACTTT. This chain joins TRBV7-2 and TRBJ1-6, with D unresolved. Germline V gene data show CDR1 as SGHTA and CDR2 as FQGNSA. The CDR3 spans 12 residues. Trimming removed 5 bases from V and 6 bases from J, with 5 bases in between.

The rearrangement joins TRBV18 to TRBJ2-2, with D possibly being TRBD1 (6 bases). Deletions cut 3 bases from V and 7 bases from J, with 12 bases between. The CDR3 extends over 14 amino acids. Per germline, CDR1 KGHSH and CDR2 LQKENI. CDR3 protein: CASSPNTGIGELFF. CDR3 bases: TGTGCCAGCTCACCGAACACAGGGATCGGGGAGCTGTTTTTT.

This clonotype was seen a few times. V gene TRBV20-1 combines with J gene TRBJ2-5, with 7 bases lining up with TRBD1. Germline values: CDR1 DFQATT, CDR2 SNEGSKA (reference sequence). Trimming at V came to 2 bases and at J to 2 bases, leaving 2 bases not matched to a gene. The CDR3 totals 13 residues. The chain's CDR3 is CSARRGQQETQYF. CDR3 in DNA: TGCAGTGCTAGAAGGGGACAGCAAGAGACCCAGTACTTC.

This clonotype was seen more than once but under ten times. The chain carries TRBV11-1 and TRBJ2-7; the D gene is possibly TRBD2 (5 bases). V shed 1 base and J shed 0 bases, with 10 bases lying between them. Germline loops: CDR1 SGHAT, CDR2 FQDESV (reference sequence). The CDR3 has 15 residues. This CDR3 reads CASSLVTGTSYEQYF. The CDR3 DNA follows: TGTGCCAGCAGCTTAGTGACGGGAACCTCCTACGAGCAGTACTTC.

The rearrangement joins TRBV5-6 to TRBJ2-1; the D is unclear. V was pared by 5 bases and J by 5 bases, with 11 bases between. The CDR3 has 13 residues. Germline V gene data show CDR1 as SGHDT and CDR2 as YYEEEE. CDR3 bases: TGTGCCAGCAGGTATTTGGCAAACAATGAGCAGTTCTTC. Amino acids: CASRYLANNEQFF. The full variable domain, completed using reference TRBV5-6 and TRBJ2-1, is DAGVTQSPTHLIKTRGQQVTLRCSPKSGHDTVSWYQQALGQGPQFIFQYYEEEERQRGNFPDRFSGHQFPNYSSELNVNALLLGDSALYLCASRYLANNEQFFGPGTRLTVL.